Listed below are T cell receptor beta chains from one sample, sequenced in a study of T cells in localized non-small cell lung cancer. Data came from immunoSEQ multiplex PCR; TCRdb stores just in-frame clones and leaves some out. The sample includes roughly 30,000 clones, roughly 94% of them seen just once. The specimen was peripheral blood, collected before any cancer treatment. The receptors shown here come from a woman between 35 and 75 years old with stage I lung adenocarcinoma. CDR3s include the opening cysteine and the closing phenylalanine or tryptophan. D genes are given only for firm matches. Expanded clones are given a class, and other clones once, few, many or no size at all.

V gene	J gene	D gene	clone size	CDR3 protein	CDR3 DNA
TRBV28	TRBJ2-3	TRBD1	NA	CASSRPGQGTDTQYF	TGTGCCAGCAGTAGACCGGGACAGGGGACAGATACGCAGTATTTT
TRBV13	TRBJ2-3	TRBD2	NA	CASSLRTRADTQYF	TGTGCCAGCAGCTTAAGGACTAGGGCAGATACGCAGTATTTT
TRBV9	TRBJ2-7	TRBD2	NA	CASSVGGLAGASEQYF	TGTGCCAGCAGCGTAGGGGGACTAGCGGGAGCTAGCGAGCAGTACTTC
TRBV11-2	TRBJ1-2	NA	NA	CASSSPGTRKIYTF	TGTGCCAGCAGCTCTCCTGGGACCCGGAAAATCTACACCTTC
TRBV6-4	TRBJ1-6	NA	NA	CASSDSGNSPLHF	TGTGCCAGCAGTGACTCGGGGAATTCACCCCTCCACTTT
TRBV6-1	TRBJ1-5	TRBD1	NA	CASSEVSGGYQPQHF	TGTGCCAGCAGTGAAGTTTCAGGGGGGTATCAGCCCCAGCATTTT
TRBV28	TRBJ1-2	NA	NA	CASSLNLYGYTF	TGTGCCAGCAGTTTAAACCTATATGGCTACACCTTC
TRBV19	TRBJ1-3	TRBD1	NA	CASSTGGSGNTIYF	TGTGCCAGTAGTACAGGGGGCTCTGGAAACACCATATATTTT
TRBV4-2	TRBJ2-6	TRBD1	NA	CASSHEGQGSTGANVLTF	TGTGCCAGCAGCCATGAGGGACAGGGGAGTACTGGGGCCAACGTCCTGACTTTC
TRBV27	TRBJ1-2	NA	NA	CASTGSIATGDNYGYTF	TGTGCCAGCACCGGGAGCATAGCAACAGGCGACAACTATGGCTACACCTTC
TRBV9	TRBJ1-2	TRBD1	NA	CASLRQGGYGYTF	TGTGCCAGCCTAAGACAGGGGGGGTATGGCTACACCTTC
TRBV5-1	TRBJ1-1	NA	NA	CASSFQNTEAFF	TGCGCCAGCAGCTTCCAGAACACTGAAGCTTTCTTT
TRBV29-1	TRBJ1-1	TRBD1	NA	CSVLRQGGNTEAFF	TGCAGCGTCTTGAGACAGGGAGGGAACACTGAAGCTTTCTTT
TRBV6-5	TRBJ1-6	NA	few	CASSYSINPPLHF	TGTGCCAGCAGTTACTCGATTAACCCACCCCTCCACTTT
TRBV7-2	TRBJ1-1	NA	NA	CAIHPSTIYTEAFF	TGTGCCATTCATCCAAGCACGATCTACACTGAAGCTTTCTTT
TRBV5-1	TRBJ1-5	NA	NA	CASSLGTADYSNQPQHF	TGCGCCAGCAGCTTGGGGACGGCAGATTATAGCAATCAGCCCCAGCATTTT
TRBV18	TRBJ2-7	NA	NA	CASSPSRESYEQYF	TGTGCCAGCTCACCATCAAGGGAATCCTACGAGCAGTACTTC
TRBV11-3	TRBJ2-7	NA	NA	CASSFGQGTYEQYF	TGTGCCAGCAGCTTCGGGCAGGGGACCTACGAGCAGTACTTC
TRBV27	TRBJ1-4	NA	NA	CASSSTGRANEKLFF	TGTGCCAGCAGTTCAACAGGGCGGGCTAATGAAAAACTGTTTTTT
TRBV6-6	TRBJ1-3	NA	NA	CASKGQDAHSGNTIYF	TGTGCCAGCAAGGGGCAGGATGCCCACTCTGGAAACACCATATATTTT
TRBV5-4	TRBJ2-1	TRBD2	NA	CASSGGTSGIGEQFF	TGTGCCAGCAGCGGAGGGACTAGCGGGATTGGTGAGCAGTTCTTC
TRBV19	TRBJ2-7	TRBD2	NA	CASSMGLGTSGTLYF	TGTGCCAGTAGTATGGGACTTGGGACTAGCGGGACCCTGTACTTC
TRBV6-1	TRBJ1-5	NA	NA	CASRAVRNQPQHF	TGTGCCAGCAGGGCAGTCCGCAATCAGCCCCAGCATTTT
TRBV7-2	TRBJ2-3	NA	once	CASSLGGWDTQYF	TGTGCCAGCAGCTTAGGCGGGTGGGATACGCAGTATTTT
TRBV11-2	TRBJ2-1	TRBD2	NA	CASSLESGLAGFKNNEQFF	TGTGCCAGCAGCTTAGAATCGGGGCTAGCGGGATTTAAAAACAATGAGCAGTTCTTC
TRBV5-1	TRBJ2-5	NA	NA	CASSPSPPETQYF	TGCGCCAGCAGCCCCTCCCCGCCGGAGACCCAGTACTTC
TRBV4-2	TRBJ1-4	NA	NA	CASSDTNEKLFF	TGTGCCAGCAGTGATACTAATGAAAAACTGTTTTTT
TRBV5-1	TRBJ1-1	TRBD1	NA	CASSLTTGYTEAFF	TGCGCCAGCAGCTTGACGACAGGGTACACTGAAGCTTTCTTT
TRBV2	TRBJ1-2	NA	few	CASSEATGLGGYTF	TGTGCCAGCAGTGAAGCGACGGGGCTAGGAGGCTACACCTTC
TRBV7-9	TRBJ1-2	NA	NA	CASSSATGSRFYGYTF	TGTGCCAGCAGCTCCGCCACCGGGAGTCGCTTTTATGGCTACACCTTC
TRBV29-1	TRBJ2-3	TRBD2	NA	CSVDAGEDTQYF	TGCAGCGTTGACGCGGGGGAAGATACGCAGTATTTT
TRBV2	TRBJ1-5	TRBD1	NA	CASRDRANQPQHF	TGTGCCAGCAGGGACAGGGCGAATCAGCCCCAGCATTTT
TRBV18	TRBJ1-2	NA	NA	CASSPGGRWGSYGYTF	TGTGCCAGCTCACCAGGCGGACGGTGGGGTAGCTATGGCTACACCTTC